Listed here are 5 T cell receptor beta chains from one sample, sequenced in a study of a mutant IDH1 vaccine in newly diagnosed glioma. The antigens for these receptors are not known. Clones were read by immunoSEQ multiplex PCR, and TCRdb kept only the in-frame ones, dropping some. The top ten hold approximately 24% of the sample, which has under 40,000 clones, roughly 78% seen once. Time point of the sample: week 11, during vaccination. In every dose of vaccine, 300 ug of mutant IDH1 20-mer peptide was given alongside topical imiquimod. Sequences were derived from PBMCs, sampled from a glioma patient whose treatment included an IDH1 peptide vaccine. The receptors were gathered from a young man with glioma.

J is TRBJ2-3 and V is TRBV2, with D perhaps matching TRBD2 (5 bases). Trimming cost V 6 bases and J 0 bases, with 16 bases left between them. This CDR3 is 16 amino acids long. Germline V CDR1 and CDR2: SNHLY, FYNNEI. The CDR3 reads CASRPFTGSSTDTQYF. DNA of the CDR3: TGTGCCAGCAGGCCCTTCACGGGATCTAGCACAGATACGCAGTATTTT.

The J gene is TRBJ1-6, the V gene TRBV7-8, with D uncertain. The germline gives CDR1 SGHVS, CDR2 FQNEAQ. CDR3 length: 21 residues. V lost 5 bases to trimming and J lost 0 bases, with 26 bases between them. CDR3 region: CASSAPGRGTRDGSYNSPLHF. In nucleotides, the CDR3 is TGTGCCAGCAGCGCACCGGGAAGAGGTACCCGGGATGGCTCCTATAATTCACCCCTCCACTTT.

This chain links TRBV19 with TRBJ1-5; D gene uncertain. Deletions cut 4 bases from V and 4 bases from J, with 8 bases between. This CDR3 region has 13 residues. Per the germline V gene, CDR1 is LNHDA and CDR2 is SQIVND (reference sequence). The CDR3 is CASSTSPNQPQHF. The CDR3 nucleotides read TGTGCCAGTAGTACCAGCCCGAATCAGCCCCAGCATTTT.

The CDR3 nucleotides read TGTGCCACATCCGAGGTTTTCTCTGGAAACACCATATATTTT. Translating it yields CATSEVFSGNTIYF. The chain uses TRBV6-5 and TRBJ1-3; no firm D call. This CDR3 region has 14 residues. V lost 10 bases, J lost 0 bases, and 13 bases lay in between. Germline CDR1 MNHEY, CDR2 SVGAGI.

The CDR3 DNA sequence: TGTGCCAGCAGTTACTCTCAGGGAATCGGTCAGCCCCAGCATTTT. Protein product: CASSYSQGIGQPQHF. This sequence joins TRBV6-6 and TRBJ1-5; D may be TRBD1 (5 bases). Germline assignment: CDR1 MNHNY and CDR2 SVGAGI (reference sequence). V lost 0 bases to trimming and J lost 6 bases, with 12 bases between them. The CDR3 is 15 residues long.